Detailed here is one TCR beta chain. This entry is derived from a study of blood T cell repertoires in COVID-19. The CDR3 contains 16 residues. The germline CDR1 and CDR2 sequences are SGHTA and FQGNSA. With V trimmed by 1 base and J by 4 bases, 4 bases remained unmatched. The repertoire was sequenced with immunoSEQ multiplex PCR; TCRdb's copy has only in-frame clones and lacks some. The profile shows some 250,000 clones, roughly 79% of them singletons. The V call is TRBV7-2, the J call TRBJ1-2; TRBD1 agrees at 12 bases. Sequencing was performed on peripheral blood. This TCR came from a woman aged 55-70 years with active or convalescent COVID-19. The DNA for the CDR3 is TGTGCCAGCAGCTTAGTGGGACAGGGGGCGGGCTATGGCTACACCTTC. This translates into CASSLVGQGAGYGYTF.